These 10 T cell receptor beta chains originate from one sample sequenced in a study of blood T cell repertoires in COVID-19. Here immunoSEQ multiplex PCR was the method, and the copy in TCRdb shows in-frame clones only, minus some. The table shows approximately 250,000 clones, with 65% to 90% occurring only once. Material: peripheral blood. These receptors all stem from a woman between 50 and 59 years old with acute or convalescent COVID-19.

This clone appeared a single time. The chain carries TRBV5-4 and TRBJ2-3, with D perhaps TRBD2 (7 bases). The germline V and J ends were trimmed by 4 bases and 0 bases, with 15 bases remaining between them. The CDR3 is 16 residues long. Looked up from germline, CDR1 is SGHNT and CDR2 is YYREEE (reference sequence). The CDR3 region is CASSVDGGPSTDTQYF. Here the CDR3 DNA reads TGTGCCAGCAGCGTGGACGGGGGGCCCAGCACAGATACGCAGTATTTT.

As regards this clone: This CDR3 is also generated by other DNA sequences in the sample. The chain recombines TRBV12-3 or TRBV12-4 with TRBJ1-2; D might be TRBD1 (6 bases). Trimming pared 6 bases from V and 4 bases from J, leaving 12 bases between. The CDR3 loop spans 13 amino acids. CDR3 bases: TGTGCCAGCAGCCAAGGGGGTGGCTATGGCTACACCTTC. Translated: CASSQGGGYGYTF.

The CDR3 region is CASSEVPGQGTNYGYTF. CDR3 DNA sequence: TGTGCCAGCAGTGAAGTCCCGGGACAGGGAACTAACTATGGCTACACCTTC. This rearrangement joins TRBV27 to TRBJ1-2; 9 nucleotides line up with TRBD1. Trimming removed 5 bases from V and 0 bases from J; junction bases left unmatched: 10. Germline assignment: CDR1 MNHEY and CDR2 SMNVEV (reference sequence). The CDR3 runs 17 residues.

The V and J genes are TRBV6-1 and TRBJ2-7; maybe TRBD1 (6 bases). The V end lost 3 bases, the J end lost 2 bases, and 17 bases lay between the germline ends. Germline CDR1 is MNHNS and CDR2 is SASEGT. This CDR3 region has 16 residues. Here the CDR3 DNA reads TGTGCCAGCAGTGATCTCGTGACAGGCGATACCTACGAGCAGTACTTC. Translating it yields CASSDLVTGDTYEQYF.

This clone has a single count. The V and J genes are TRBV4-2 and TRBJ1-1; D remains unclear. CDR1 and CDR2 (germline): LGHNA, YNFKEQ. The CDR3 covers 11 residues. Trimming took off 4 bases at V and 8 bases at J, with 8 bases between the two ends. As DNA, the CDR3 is TGTGCCAGCAGCCGCGAGGCAGAAGCTTTCTTT. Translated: CASSREAEAFF.

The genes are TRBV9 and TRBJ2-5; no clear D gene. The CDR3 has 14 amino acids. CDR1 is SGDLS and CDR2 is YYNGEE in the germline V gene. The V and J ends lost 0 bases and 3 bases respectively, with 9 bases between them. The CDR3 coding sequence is TGTGCCAGCAGCGTAGGCAGGATGGAAGAGACCCAGTACTTC. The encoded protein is CASSVGRMEETQYF.

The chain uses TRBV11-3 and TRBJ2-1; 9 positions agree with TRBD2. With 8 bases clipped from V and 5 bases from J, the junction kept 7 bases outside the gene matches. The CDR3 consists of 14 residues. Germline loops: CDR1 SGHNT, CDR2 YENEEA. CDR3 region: CASAGPSGDNEQFF. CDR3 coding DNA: TGTGCCAGCGCCGGGCCTAGCGGGGACAATGAGCAGTTCTTC.

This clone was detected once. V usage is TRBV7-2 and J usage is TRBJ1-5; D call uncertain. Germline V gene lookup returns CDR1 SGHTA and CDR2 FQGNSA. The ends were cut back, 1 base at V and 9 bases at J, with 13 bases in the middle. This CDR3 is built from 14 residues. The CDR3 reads CASSLDGPRWPQHF. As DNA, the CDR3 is TGTGCCAGCAGCTTAGATGGTCCACGGTGGCCCCAGCATTTT.

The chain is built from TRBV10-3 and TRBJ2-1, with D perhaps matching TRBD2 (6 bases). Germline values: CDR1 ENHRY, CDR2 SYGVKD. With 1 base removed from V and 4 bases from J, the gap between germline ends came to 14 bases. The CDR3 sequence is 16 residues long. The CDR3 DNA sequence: TGTGCCATCAGTGAGTTGGTGGCGGGATCGTACAATGAGCAGTTCTTC. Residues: CAISELVAGSYNEQFF.

The chain's CDR3 is CASSYGQGGAKNIQYF. The CDR3 bases are TGTGCCAGCAGTTACGGGCAGGGTGGTGCCAAAAACATTCAGTACTTC. This sequence joins TRBV6-2 or TRBV6-3 and TRBJ2-4; a weak D match, TRBD1 (5 bases). CDR3 size: 16 residues. Germline V gives CDR1 MNHEY, CDR2 SVGEGT. Trimming cost V 2 bases and J 1 base, with 12 bases left between them.